This record looks at one T cell receptor beta chain sequence and its context. This sample was taken from a study of blood T cell repertoires in COVID-19. Sequenced by immunoSEQ multiplex PCR; TCRdb stores in-frame clones only, minus some. This table has tens of thousands of clones, 75% to 85% appearing once. What was sequenced was peripheral blood. This TCR derives from a human donor in a cohort sampled during active COVID-19.

CDR3 region: CASSFQGRGNSPLHF. CDR3 DNA: TGTGCCAGCAGCTTCCAGGGCCGAGGAAATTCACCCCTCCACTTT. The chain carries TRBV11-2 and TRBJ1-6; TRBD1 might be the D (5 bases). Trimming pared 3 bases from V and 7 bases from J, leaving 13 bases between. The length of the CDR3 is 15 residues. Germline CDR1 is SGHAT and CDR2 is FQNNGV.